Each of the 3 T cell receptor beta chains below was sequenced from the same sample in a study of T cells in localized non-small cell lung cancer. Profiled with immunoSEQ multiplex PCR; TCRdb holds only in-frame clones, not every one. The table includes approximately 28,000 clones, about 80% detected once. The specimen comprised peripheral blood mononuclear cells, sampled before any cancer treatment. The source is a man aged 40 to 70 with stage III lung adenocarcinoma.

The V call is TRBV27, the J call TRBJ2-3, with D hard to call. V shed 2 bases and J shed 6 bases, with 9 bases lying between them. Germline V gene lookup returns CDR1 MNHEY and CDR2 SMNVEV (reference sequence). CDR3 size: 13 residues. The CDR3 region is CASSLRGSDTQYF. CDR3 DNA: TGTGCCAGCAGTTTACGAGGAAGCGATACGCAGTATTTT.

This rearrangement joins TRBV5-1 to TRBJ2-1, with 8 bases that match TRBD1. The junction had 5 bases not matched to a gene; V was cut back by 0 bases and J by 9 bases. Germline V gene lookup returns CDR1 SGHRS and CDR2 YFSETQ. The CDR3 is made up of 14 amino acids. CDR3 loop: CASSLAGQGREQFF. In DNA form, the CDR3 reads TGCGCCAGCAGCTTGGCTGGACAGGGACGTGAGCAGTTCTTC.

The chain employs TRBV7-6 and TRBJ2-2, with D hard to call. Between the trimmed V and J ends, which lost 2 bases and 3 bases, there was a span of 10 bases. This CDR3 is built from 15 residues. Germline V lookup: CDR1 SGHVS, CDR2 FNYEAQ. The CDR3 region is CASSLLVRDTGELFF. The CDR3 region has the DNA TGTGCCAGCAGCTTACTCGTTAGGGACACCGGGGAGCTGTTTTTT.